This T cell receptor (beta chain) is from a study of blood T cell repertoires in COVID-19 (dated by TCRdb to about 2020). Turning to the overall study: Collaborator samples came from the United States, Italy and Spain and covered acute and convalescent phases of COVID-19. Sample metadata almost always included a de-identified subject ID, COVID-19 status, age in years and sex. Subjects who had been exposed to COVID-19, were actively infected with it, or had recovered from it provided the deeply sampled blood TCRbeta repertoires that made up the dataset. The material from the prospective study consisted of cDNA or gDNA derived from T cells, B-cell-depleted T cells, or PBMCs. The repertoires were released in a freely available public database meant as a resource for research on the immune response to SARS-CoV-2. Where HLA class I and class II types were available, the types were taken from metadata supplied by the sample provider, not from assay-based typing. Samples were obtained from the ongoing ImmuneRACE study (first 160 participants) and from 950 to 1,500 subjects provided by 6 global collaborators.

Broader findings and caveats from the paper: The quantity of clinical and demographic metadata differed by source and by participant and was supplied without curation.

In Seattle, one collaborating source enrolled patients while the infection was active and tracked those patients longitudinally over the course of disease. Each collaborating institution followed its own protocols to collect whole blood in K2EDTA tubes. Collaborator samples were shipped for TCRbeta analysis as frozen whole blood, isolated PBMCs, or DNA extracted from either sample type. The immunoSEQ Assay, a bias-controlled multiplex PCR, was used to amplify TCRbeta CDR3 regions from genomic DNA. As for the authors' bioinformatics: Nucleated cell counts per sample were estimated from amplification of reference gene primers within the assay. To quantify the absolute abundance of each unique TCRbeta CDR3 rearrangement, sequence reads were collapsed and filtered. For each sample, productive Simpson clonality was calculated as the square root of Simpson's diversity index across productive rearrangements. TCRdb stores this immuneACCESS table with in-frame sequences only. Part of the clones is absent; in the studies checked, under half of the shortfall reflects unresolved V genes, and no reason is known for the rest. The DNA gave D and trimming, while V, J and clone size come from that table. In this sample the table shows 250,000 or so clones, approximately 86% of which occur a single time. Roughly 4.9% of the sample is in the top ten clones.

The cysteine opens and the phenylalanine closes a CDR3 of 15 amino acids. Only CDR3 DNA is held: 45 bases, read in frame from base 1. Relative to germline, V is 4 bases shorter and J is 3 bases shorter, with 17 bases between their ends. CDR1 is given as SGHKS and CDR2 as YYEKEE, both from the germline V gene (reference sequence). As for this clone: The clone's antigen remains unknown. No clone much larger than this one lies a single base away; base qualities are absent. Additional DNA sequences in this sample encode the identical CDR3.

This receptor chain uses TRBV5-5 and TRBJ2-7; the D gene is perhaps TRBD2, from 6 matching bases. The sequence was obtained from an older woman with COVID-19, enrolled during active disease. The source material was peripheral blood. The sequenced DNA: TGTGCCAGCAGCCCGCCAGGGACCGGGAGCTACGAGCAGTACTTC. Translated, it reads CASSPPGTGSYEQYF.